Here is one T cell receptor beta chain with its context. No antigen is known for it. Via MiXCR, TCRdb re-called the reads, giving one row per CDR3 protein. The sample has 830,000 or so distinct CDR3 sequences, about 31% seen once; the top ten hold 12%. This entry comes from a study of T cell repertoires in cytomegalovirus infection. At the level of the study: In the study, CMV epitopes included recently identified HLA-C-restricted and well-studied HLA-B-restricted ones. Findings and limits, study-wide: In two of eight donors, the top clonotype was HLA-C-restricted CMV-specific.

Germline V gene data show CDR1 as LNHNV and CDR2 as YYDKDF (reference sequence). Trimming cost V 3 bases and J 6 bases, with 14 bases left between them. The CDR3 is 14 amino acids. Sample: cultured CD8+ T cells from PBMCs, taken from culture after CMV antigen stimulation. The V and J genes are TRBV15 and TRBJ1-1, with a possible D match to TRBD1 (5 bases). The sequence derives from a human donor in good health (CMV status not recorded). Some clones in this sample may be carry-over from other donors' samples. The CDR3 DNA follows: TGTGCCACCAGCAGCCCTGGGGCAGCCGCTGAAGCTTTCTTT. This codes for CATSSPGAAAEAFF.